The sample holds a few counts of the clone carrying this T cell receptor (beta chain). Its antigen remains unknown. The iRepertoire nested amplicon-rescue multiplex PCR amplified TCR alpha and beta CDR3s from RNA. Input was 100-400 ng of tissue mRNA or PBMC total RNA. TCRdb used MiXCR to reprocess the multiplex PCR reads, holding one entry per CDR3 protein. This sample has approximately 190,000 distinct CDR3 sequences, with over 25% found just once. This sample was taken from a study of glioma-infiltrating T cells. Study-level results: Non-neoplastic patients had below-expected tissue-blood divergence, while all gliomas exceeded expectation.

The V end lost 8 bases, the J end lost 3 bases, and 10 bases lay between the germline ends. The CDR3 loop spans 13 amino acids. Per germline, CDR1 SEHNR and CDR2 FQNEAQ (reference sequence). Sequenced sample: glioma tissue, nonneoplastic brain tissue, or PBMCs (not recorded which). The chain employs TRBV7-9 and TRBJ1-4; no definite D call. The receptor comes from a human donor with low-grade glioma or glioblastoma, undergoing nonglioma brain surgery, or in good health (not recorded which). The CDR3 loop reads CASVGAANEKLFF. CDR3 nucleotide sequence: TGTGCCAGCGTAGGAGCCGCTAATGAAAAACTGTTTTTT.